This T cell receptor (beta chain) comes out of a study of T-cell reconstitution after alpha-beta-depleted transplantation in children. It was with unique molecular identifiers that the TCRbeta library was prepared. TCRdb independently ran MiXCR on the PCR reads; one entry per CDR3 protein. Of 600,000 to 800,000 distinct CDR3 sequences in the sample, about an eighth were seen once. This clonotype was seen ten or more times. Its antigen is as yet unknown. Findings and limits, study-wide: In patients about two months after transplant, alpha-beta T cells reportedly arose from several hundred expanded graft clones.

CDR1 DFQATT and CDR2 SNEGSKA come from the germline V gene (reference sequence). The junction had 13 bases not matched to a gene; V was cut back by 4 bases and J by 2 bases. The CDR3 has 16 amino acids. The receptor was derived from a girl between 2 and 10 years old with congenital amegakaryocytic thrombocytopenia, due to receive a stem cell transplant. The material was PBMCs, obtained before TCRalphabeta/CD19-depleted stem cell transplant. The chain couples TRBV20-1 to TRBJ1-1; 7 nucleotides line up with TRBD1. The CDR3 region is CSAIFSYRGVNTEAFF. The CDR3 DNA follows: TGCAGTGCTATCTTTTCATACAGGGGAGTTAACACTGAAGCTTTCTTT.